A single sample gave rise to the 9 T cell receptor beta chains below, sequenced in a study of blood T cell repertoires in COVID-19. Here immunoSEQ multiplex PCR was the method, and the copy in TCRdb shows in-frame clones only, minus some. This table has about 230,000 clones, approximately 80% appearing once. Sequenced sample: peripheral blood. These receptor sequences come from a man in his forties with acute or convalescent COVID-19.

The rearrangement uses TRBV2 and TRBJ1-5; D is possibly TRBD1 (5 bases). V was shortened by 6 bases and J by 7 bases, with 19 bases between the two germline ends. CDR3 length equals 15 residues. CDR1 SNHLY and CDR2 FYNNEI come from the germline V gene. CDR3 amino acids: CASSDQGAGGQPQHF. DNA of the CDR3: TGTGCCAGCAGCGACCAGGGCGCCGGGGGGCAGCCCCAGCATTTT.

The chain joins TRBV6-5 to TRBJ2-7, with a tentative D call TRBD1 (6 bases). Trimming took off 5 bases at V and 1 base at J, with 15 bases between the two ends. The CDR3 contains 15 residues. The V gene's germline CDR1 is MNHEY and CDR2 SVGAGI. This CDR3 reads CASSREFGQSYEQYF. CDR3 nucleotide sequence: TGTGCCAGCAGTCGTGAATTTGGACAGTCCTACGAGCAGTACTTC.

V usage is TRBV27 and J usage is TRBJ2-1, with D maybe TRBD1 (6 bases). The CDR3 contains 12 residues. V was clipped by 8 bases and J by 7 bases, with 12 bases between them. The germline V gene encodes CDR1 MNHEY and CDR2 SMNVEV (reference sequence). CDR3 sequence: CASHRGGNEQFF. For the CDR3, the DNA is TGTGCCAGCCATCGAGGGGGAAATGAGCAGTTCTTC.

This chain links TRBV7-2 with TRBJ2-1; 12 positions agree with TRBD2. The germline CDR1 and CDR2 sequences are SGHTA and FQGNSA. V shed 3 bases, J shed 4 bases, and the junction held 1 base outside the gene matches. This CDR3 contains 15 residues. Here the CDR3 reads CASSFGLAGYNEQFF. CDR3 bases: TGTGCCAGCAGCTTTGGACTAGCGGGATACAATGAGCAGTTCTTC.

This rearrangement joins TRBV7-2 to TRBJ2-2; TRBD2 agrees at 7 bases. The CDR3 covers 18 residues. V lost 5 bases to trimming and J lost 7 bases; unmatched junction nucleotides: 19. CDR1 and CDR2 from the germline V gene are SGHTA and FQGNSA. The CDR3 spells CASSPKGGRLAEGGELFF. The CDR3 DNA is TGTGCCAGCAGCCCAAAGGGTGGTCGGCTAGCGGAGGGCGGGGAGCTGTTTTTT.

This clone showed up just once. The chain couples TRBV30 to TRBJ2-1, with TRBD2 identical over 11 bases. The junction had 7 bases not matched to a gene; V was cut back by 6 bases and J by 6 bases. The germline V gene has CDR1 GTSNPN and CDR2 SVGIG (reference sequence). The CDR3 is 14 amino acids. The CDR3 spells CACTTGTSGNEQFF. The DNA of the CDR3 is TGTGCCTGTACAACCGGGACTAGCGGCAATGAGCAGTTCTTC.

V and J are TRBV4-1 and TRBJ2-3, with 9 bases aligning to TRBD2. The V gene's germline CDR1 is MGHRA and CDR2 YSYEKL. CDR3 size: 17 residues. Trimming took 4 bases from V and 3 from J; bases not matched to a gene: 11. The chain's CDR3 is CASSPLAGVGRTDTQYF. DNA of the CDR3: TGCGCCAGCAGCCCTTTAGCGGGAGTTGGGCGAACAGATACGCAGTATTTT.

In its sample, this clone was seen once. This chain joins TRBV12-5 and TRBJ1-1; D might be TRBD1 (5 bases). Trimming left V 6 bases short and J 6 bases short, with 14 bases between. Per the germline V gene, CDR1 is LGHNT and CDR2 is FRNRAP. The CDR3 length is 13 residues. In nucleotides, the CDR3 is TGTGCTAGTGGCATGGGGGGTCCGGCTGAAGCTTTCTTT. This encodes CASGMGGPAEAFF.

The chain has TRBV7-9 and TRBJ1-2; 8 bases map to TRBD1. V dropped 0 bases and J dropped 5; count of bases not matched to a gene: 11. The CDR3 covers 17 residues. The germline V gene has CDR1 SEHNR and CDR2 FQNEAQ (reference sequence). The CDR3 is CASSLAALGQGAYGYTF. CDR3 nucleotides: TGTGCCAGCAGCTTAGCCGCACTCGGGCAGGGGGCGTATGGCTACACCTTC.